This TCR beta chain was sequenced for a study of low-dose radiotherapy and immunotherapy resistance in tumors. First-strand cDNA relied on TRAV- and TRBV-specific primers spanning alpha and beta chains. TCRs were amplified for around 21 PCR cycles with a constant-region primer and V-primer adapter. TCRdb processed the reads anew with MiXCR; each CDR3 protein has one entry. The sample has about 71,000 distinct CDR3 sequences, roughly 31% seen once. Germline CDR1 reads GTSNPN; CDR2 reads SVGIG (reference sequence). Trimming stripped 0 bases from V and 6 bases from J, with 12 bases between. The CDR3 totals 14 residues. This clonotype was picked up many times. Time point reported: before trial treatment.

The V call is TRBV30, the J call TRBJ2-1, with D tentatively TRBD2 (7 bases). The sequence came from a female donor with ovarian cancer. Sequenced here: PBMCs, sampled before treatment. The CDR3 reads CAWSVGGVTNEQFF. In DNA form, the CDR3 reads TGTGCCTGGAGTGTAGGGGGGGTGACCAATGAGCAGTTCTTC.